This passage covers 24 T cell receptor beta chains from one sample sequenced in a study of identical twins. From the 5' RACE reads, TCRdb called clonotypes with MiXCR, one entry per CDR3 protein. The sample includes some 760,000 distinct CDR3 sequences, 18% of them seen just once. This sample was also put to use in a study of T cells expressing NK-cell markers.

The sequenced material came from PBMCs. The receptors shown here come from a woman between 18 and 29 years old in good health.

The genes are TRBV27 and TRBJ2-1, with a weak D call TRBD1 (5 bases). Trimming removed 3 bases at V and 8 bases at J, with 11 bases between. The CDR3 consists of 13 residues. Germline loops: CDR1 MNHEY, CDR2 SMNVEV (reference sequence). DNA of the CDR3: TGTGCCAGCAGTTTCCAAGGGGCTGATGAGCAGTTCTTC. It encodes CASSFQGADEQFF.

V gene TRBV10-3 combines with J gene TRBJ1-5; D not certain. The germline V and J ends were trimmed by 10 bases and 0 bases, with 16 bases remaining between them. The CDR3 is made up of 15 amino acids. Germline CDR1 is ENHRY and CDR2 is SYGVKD. The CDR3 spells CATGRGDDSNQPQHF. DNA of the CDR3: TGTGCCACCGGCCGTGGAGACGATAGCAATCAGCCCCAGCATTTT.

This clonotype came up many times. The rearrangement joins TRBV5-5 to TRBJ1-4, with D possibly being TRBD1 (5 bases). Per germline, CDR1 SGHKS and CDR2 YYEKEE (reference sequence). The CDR3 is 13 residues long. The V gene lost 6 bases and the J gene lost 5 bases, with 11 bases spanning the gap. The CDR3 loop is CASTGTVNEKLFF. CDR3 coding DNA: TGTGCCAGCACCGGGACCGTGAATGAAAAACTGTTTTTT.

The J gene is TRBJ2-7, the V gene TRBV3-1; 9 nucleotides align to TRBD1. CDR1 and CDR2 (germline): LGHDT, YNNKEL (reference sequence). CDR3 length: 12 amino acids. V was pared by 4 bases and J by 12 bases, with 7 bases of the junction left unmatched. The CDR3 spells CASSRNRGPRYF. DNA of the CDR3: TGTGCCAGCAGCCGAAACAGGGGGCCTCGGTACTTC.

A few counts support this clonotype. The gene calls are TRBV7-9 and TRBJ2-7, with 8 nucleotides matching TRBD2. Germline CDR1 reads SEHNR; CDR2 reads FQNEAQ (reference sequence). The V gene end was trimmed by 1 base and the J gene end by 7 bases; junction bases not matched to a gene: 3. This CDR3 is built from 13 residues. CDR3 loop: CASSLGSGTEQYF. The CDR3 DNA is TGTGCCAGCAGCTTAGGTAGCGGGACTGAGCAGTACTTC.

V and J are TRBV6-1 and TRBJ2-1; no clear D. CDR3 size: 16 residues. Trimming removed 2 bases at V and 2 bases at J, with 13 bases between. Germline lookup yields CDR1 MNHNS and CDR2 SASEGT. The CDR3 region has the DNA TGTGCCAGCAGTGAAAGTGCGGCACCTACCTACAATGAGCAGTTCTTC. It encodes CASSESAAPTYNEQFF.

The chain uses TRBV20-1 and TRBJ2-1; D gene ambiguous. CDR1 is DFQATT, CDR2 SNEGSKA, per germline (reference sequence). V lost 6 bases, J lost 7 bases, and 22 bases lay in between. The CDR3 is 15 residues long. In DNA form, the CDR3 reads TGCAGTGCCATACCCCAGCATAGGGTTTATAATGAGCAGTTCTTC. Amino acids: CSAIPQHRVYNEQFF.

A few counts support this clonotype. The rearrangement links TRBV20-1 to TRBJ2-5, with 7 bases lining up with TRBD2. CDR3 length equals 13 residues. Germline lookup yields CDR1 DFQATT and CDR2 SNEGSKA (reference sequence). Losses at the gene ends were 2 bases for V and 5 bases for J; bases not matched to a gene: 5. CDR3 sequence reads: CSARRAGKETQYF. The CDR3 DNA reads as TGCAGTGCTAGAAGAGCGGGGAAGGAGACCCAGTACTTC.

The V call is TRBV5-1, the J call TRBJ2-7; TRBD1 matches 9 bases. Trimming cost V 2 bases and J 4 bases; bases outside gene matches: 7. CDR3 length equals 15 residues. CDR1 is SGHRS and CDR2 is YFSETQ in the germline V gene. The DNA of the CDR3 is TGCGCCAGCAGCTTAACAGGGGGCAGGGAGTACGAGCAGTACTTC. Protein sequence: CASSLTGGREYEQYF.

The CDR3 region is CANRLPRPDTQYF. The CDR3 DNA reads as TGTGCCAACCGTCTACCCCGACCAGATACGCAGTATTTT. The V and J genes are TRBV2 and TRBJ2-3; D not certain. Trimming left V 10 bases short and J 4 bases short, with 15 bases between. CDR3 size: 13 residues. Germline CDR1 reads SNHLY; CDR2 reads FYNNEI.

The chain combines TRBV20-1 with TRBJ2-3; 7 bases line up with TRBD2. The CDR3 is 14 residues long. In germline, CDR1 is DFQATT, CDR2 SNEGSKA (reference sequence). V trimming: 0 bases; J trimming: 1 base; junction bases outside the gene matches: 1. Written as DNA, the CDR3 is TGCAGTGCTAGAGATCTAGCGGGCACAGATACGCAGTATTTT. Translated, it gives CSARDLAGTDTQYF.

This chain connects TRBV12-3 or TRBV12-4 to TRBJ1-2; 9 bases fit TRBD1. J was trimmed by 8 bases and V by 5 bases; bases with no gene match: 6. This CDR3 has 13 amino acids. CDR3 nucleotides: TGTGCCAGCAGTACTACAGGGGGCGCGGGCTACACCTTC. Protein product: CASSTTGGAGYTF.

The rearrangement links TRBV20-1 to TRBJ2-7; tentatively, D is TRBD1 or TRBD2 (6 bases each). CDR1 DFQATT and CDR2 SNEGSKA come from the germline V gene (reference sequence). The V and J ends lost 3 bases and 0 bases respectively, with 9 bases between them. The CDR3 totals 13 residues. As DNA, the CDR3 is TGCAGTGCTAGGACGGGGGCCTCCTACGAGCAGTACTTC. Encoded protein: CSARTGASYEQYF.

This chain connects TRBV4-3 to TRBJ2-1; the D is unclear. V was shortened by 5 bases and J by 0 bases, with 11 bases between the two germline ends. CDR1 and CDR2 (germline): LGHNA, YSLEER. This CDR3 region has 15 residues. The CDR3 DNA reads as TGCGCCAGCAGCGCACAGTTAGGCTCCTACAATGAGCAGTTCTTC. Protein: CASSAQLGSYNEQFF.

This clonotype appeared a single time. At one of its ends the junction is not consistent with the germline gene, which may arise from a read error. The gene calls are TRBV7-7 and TRBJ2-5, with 11 nucleotides matching TRBD2. The CDR3 is 20 amino acids. In germline, CDR1 is SSHAT, CDR2 FNYEAQ (reference sequence). The CDR3 here is CASSLAALLPSGGIQWTQYF. The CDR3 DNA is TGTGCTAGCAGCTTAGCGGCCCTCCTACCTAGCGGGGGGATCCAGTGGACCCAGTACTTC.

The V gene is TRBV7-2, the J gene TRBJ2-3; a weak D match, TRBD2 (6 bases). Germline V gives CDR1 SGHTA, CDR2 FQGNSA. The CDR3 totals 14 residues. Trimming took off 5 bases at V and 4 bases at J, with 13 bases between the two ends. In DNA, the CDR3 is TGTGCCAGCAGCCCAGCGGGCTATTCAGATACGCAGTATTTT. As protein: CASSPAGYSDTQYF.

This clonotype was seen more than once but under ten times. The chain uses TRBV20-1 and TRBJ1-1; D remains unclear. The CDR3 extends over 14 amino acids. Germline CDR1 reads DFQATT; CDR2 reads SNEGSKA (reference sequence). V lost 1 base, J lost 1 base, and 10 bases lay in between. The CDR3 sequence is CSARGARENTEAFF. The CDR3 DNA is TGCAGTGCTAGAGGTGCGCGGGAGAACACTGAAGCTTTCTTT.

This clonotype was detected ten times or more. Here the CDR3 DNA reads TGCAGTGCTAGTCGCGGACAGCTCCAAGAGACCCAGTACTTC. As protein: CSASRGQLQETQYF. V is TRBV20-1 and J is TRBJ2-5; possible D gene TRBD1, 6 bases. CDR1 and CDR2 from the germline V gene are DFQATT and SNEGSKA (reference sequence). V was pared by 3 bases and J by 1 base, with 12 bases between. The CDR3 sequence is 14 residues long.

The V and J genes are TRBV7-9 and TRBJ2-1; D remains ambiguous. This CDR3 spans 11 amino acids. The ends were cut back, 2 bases at V and 10 bases at J, with 6 bases in the middle. Germline loops: CDR1 SEHNR, CDR2 FQNEAQ (reference sequence). Here the CDR3 reads CASSLNKEQFF. The CDR3 nucleotides are TGTGCCAGCAGCTTAAATAAGGAGCAGTTCTTC.

This clonotype was counted between two and nine times. V is TRBV10-3 and J is TRBJ2-7, with TRBD1 as a possible D gene (5 bases). Germline assignment: CDR1 ENHRY and CDR2 SYGVKD. This CDR3 region has 13 residues. Deletions cut 6 bases from V and 6 bases from J, with 15 bases between. Written as DNA, the CDR3 is TGTGCCATCAGCCAGGGATTTGACGGCGAGCAGTACTTC. Translating it yields CAISQGFDGEQYF.

The V and J genes are TRBV6-5 and TRBJ1-6, with a tentative D call TRBD1 (6 bases). CDR3 length: 15 amino acids. The germline CDR1 and CDR2 sequences are MNHEY and SVGAGI. Between the trimmed V and J ends, which lost 2 bases and 5 bases, there was a span of 10 bases. The CDR3 region has the DNA TGTGCCAGCAGTTACGGCAACAGGGATAATTCACCCCTCCACTTT. It codes for CASSYGNRDNSPLHF.

In its sample, this clonotype was seen many times. This sequence joins TRBV6-1 and TRBJ1-1; 7 nucleotides match TRBD1. In germline, CDR1 is MNHNS, CDR2 SASEGT. Trimming cost V 5 bases and J 4 bases; bases outside gene matches: 10. CDR3 length: 15 residues. The CDR3: CASSPQDRSSTEAFF. In nucleotides, the CDR3 is TGTGCCAGCAGTCCTCAGGACAGGTCGAGCACTGAAGCTTTCTTT.

The chain has TRBV30 and TRBJ1-1; D not certain. The CDR3 sequence is 13 residues long. Per the germline V gene, CDR1 is GTSNPN and CDR2 is SVGIG (reference sequence). With 4 bases removed from V and 1 base from J, the gap between germline ends came to 10 bases. In nucleotides, the CDR3 is TGTGCCTGGAACAGCTTTTCGAACACTGAAGCTTTCTTT. It encodes CAWNSFSNTEAFF.

This clonotype has a handful of counts. The chain is built from TRBV12-3 or TRBV12-4 and TRBJ2-2; 7 nucleotides align to TRBD2. CDR3 length equals 14 residues. J lost 5 bases, V lost 4 bases, and 4 bases had no gene match. CDR3 loop: CASSSGGGTGELFF. DNA for the CDR3: TGTGCCAGCAGTTCGGGGGGAGGAACCGGGGAGCTGTTTTTT.